Given below is one TCR beta chain in context. V dropped 4 bases and J dropped 5; count of bases not matched to a gene: 5. Germline V CDR1 and CDR2: SGHTA, FQGNSA. The CDR3 has 13 amino acids. These data come from a study of blood T cell repertoires in COVID-19. Study at large: The study counted Cohort 3 donors as recovered given two negative PCRs, clearance, or symptom resolution.

Profiled with immunoSEQ multiplex PCR; TCRdb holds only in-frame clones, not every one. The table includes approximately 240,000 clones, roughly 90% detected once. Participants were aged about 18 to 100 years, lived in 20 to 30 US areas, and enrolled virtually. Membership in each cohort depended on participant-reported clinical history. Input material: PBMCs or T cells enriched from blood (not recorded which). V gene TRBV7-2 combines with J gene TRBJ2-7; the match to TRBD2 covers 7 bases. The origin of this receptor is a woman between 45 and 65 years old in a cohort exposed to, infected with or recovered from COVID-19 (not recorded which). This chain's CDR3 is CASSSTSTNEQYF. DNA of the CDR3: TGTGCCAGCAGCTCGACTAGCACAAACGAGCAGTACTTC.